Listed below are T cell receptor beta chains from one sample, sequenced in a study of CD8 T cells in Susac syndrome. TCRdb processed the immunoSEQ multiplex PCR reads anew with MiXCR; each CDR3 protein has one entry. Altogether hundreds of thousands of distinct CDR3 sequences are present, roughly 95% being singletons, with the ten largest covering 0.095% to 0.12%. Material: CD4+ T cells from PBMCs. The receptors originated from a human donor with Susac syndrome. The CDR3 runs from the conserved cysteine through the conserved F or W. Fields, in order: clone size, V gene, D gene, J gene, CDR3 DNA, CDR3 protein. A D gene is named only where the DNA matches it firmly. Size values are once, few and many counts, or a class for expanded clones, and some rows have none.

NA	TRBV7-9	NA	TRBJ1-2	TGTGCCAGCAGTCCACACTATGGCTACACCTTC	CASSPHYGYTF
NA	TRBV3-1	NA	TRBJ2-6	TGTGCCAGCAGCCCCGGAGGCCGTCTGGGGGCCAACGTCCTGACTTTC	CASSPGGRLGANVLTF
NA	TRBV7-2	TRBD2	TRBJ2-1	TGTGCCAGCACCGTTTCCCTAGCGGGAGGGCCGGATGAGCAGTTCTTC	CASTVSLAGGPDEQFF
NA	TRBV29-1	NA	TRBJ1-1	TGCAGCGGCGGACGGTGGAACACTGAAGCTTTCTTT	CSGGRWNTEAFF
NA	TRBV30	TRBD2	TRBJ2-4	TGTGCCTGGTCTCTAGCGGGAGTCCGGGAAAACATTCAGTACTTC	CAWSLAGVRENIQYF
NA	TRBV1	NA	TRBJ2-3	TGCACCAGCAGCCAAGAGCGGGCCGTAAGCACAGATACGCAGTATTTT	CTSSQERAVSTDTQYF
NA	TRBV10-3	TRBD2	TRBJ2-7	TGTGCCACCAGGACTAGCGGGGCTCACGAGCAGTACTTC	CATRTSGAHEQYF
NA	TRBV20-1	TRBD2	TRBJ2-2	TGCAGTGCTAGGGCGGGAGGAGTTGGCACCGGGGAGCTGTTTTTT	CSARAGGVGTGELFF
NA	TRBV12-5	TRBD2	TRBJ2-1	TGTGCTAGTGGTTTGGTAATTAATACGGGAGGTGAGCAGTTCTTC	CASGLVINTGGEQFF
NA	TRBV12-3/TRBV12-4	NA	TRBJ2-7	TGTGCCAGCAGTTTACAGGGACATTCGAACGAGCAGTACTTC	CASSLQGHSNEQYF
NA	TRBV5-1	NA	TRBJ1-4	TGCGCCAGCAGCGGGGGCGCCGCAACTAATGAAAAACTGTTTTTT	CASSGGAATNEKLFF
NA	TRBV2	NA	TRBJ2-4	TGTGCCAGCAGAGAAAAGACAGTAGCCAAAAACATTCAGTACTTC	CASREKTVAKNIQYF
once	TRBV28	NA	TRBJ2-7	TGTGCCAGCAGCCAGAGGGTCGGGGGATACGAGTACTTC	CASSQRVGGYEYF
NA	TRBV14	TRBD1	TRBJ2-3	TGTGCCAGCAGCCATGGGACAGGTACTACAGATACGCAGTATTTT	CASSHGTGTTDTQYF
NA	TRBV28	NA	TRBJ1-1	TGTGCCAGCAACCTTAACACTGAAGCTTTCTTT	CASNLNTEAFF
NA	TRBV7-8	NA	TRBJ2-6	TGTGCCAGCAGCTTAGCGCGCCAGTACTCTGGGGCCAACGTCCTGACTTTC	CASSLARQYSGANVLTF
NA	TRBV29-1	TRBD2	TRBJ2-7	TGCAGCGTCGCTGGACTAGCGGGAGCCACCTCCTACGAGCAGTACTTC	CSVAGLAGATSYEQYF
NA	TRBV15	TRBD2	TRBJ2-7	TGTGCCACCAGCAGAAGGACTAGCGGGAGGGCCCGACCGGGGGAGCAGTACTTC	CATSRRTSGRARPGEQYF
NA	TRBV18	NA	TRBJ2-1	TGTGCCAGCTCGCGCGACTTGTCGAGCTCCTACAATGAGCAGTTCTTC	CASSRDLSSSYNEQFF
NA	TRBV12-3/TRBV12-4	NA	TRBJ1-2	TGTGCCAGCAGTTGGGAGAGGGGCGATGGCTACACCTTC	CASSWERGDGYTF
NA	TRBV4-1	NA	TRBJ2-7	TGCGCCAGCAGCTGGGGTCGACTCTCCTACGAGCAGTACTTC	CASSWGRLSYEQYF
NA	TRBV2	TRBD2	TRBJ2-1	TGTGCCAGCCCTTCCCCTAGCGGGAACTACAATGAGCAGTTCTTC	CASPSPSGNYNEQFF
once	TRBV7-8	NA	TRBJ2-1	TGTGCCAGCAGTTCCGAGAGGCACAATGAGCAGTTCTTC	CASSSERHNEQFF
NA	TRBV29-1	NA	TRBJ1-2	TGCAGCGTACACCCCCGACTCAGGGACTATGGCTACACCTTC	CSVHPRLRDYGYTF
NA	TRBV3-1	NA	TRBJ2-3	TGTGCCAGCAGCCACCTTACAGCGGGCACAGATACGCAGTATTTT	CASSHLTAGTDTQYF
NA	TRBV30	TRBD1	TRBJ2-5	TGTGCCTGGACCCCCGGGACAGCCAAAGAGACCCAGTACTTC	CAWTPGTAKETQYF
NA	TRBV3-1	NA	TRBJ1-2	TGTGCCAGCAGCCAAGGAGGTACGGGCTACACCTTC	CASSQGGTGYTF
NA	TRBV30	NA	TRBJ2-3	TGTGCCTGGATCCCCTCGGGGGCGGTGACGGATACGCAGTATTTT	CAWIPSGAVTDTQYF
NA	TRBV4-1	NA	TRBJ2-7	TGCGCCAGCAGCCAAGATTTCGCGTCAGGGGGAGGCGAGCAGTACTTC	CASSQDFASGGGEQYF
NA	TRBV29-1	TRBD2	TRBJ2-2	TGCAGCTGCTTCCAGCGGGAGGGCCTCACCGGGGAGCTGTTTTTT	CSCFQREGLTGELFF
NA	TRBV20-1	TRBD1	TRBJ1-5	TGCAGTGCTAGAGAACAGACCGGGACAGGGGATGGTCAGCCCCAGCATTTT	CSAREQTGTGDGQPQHF
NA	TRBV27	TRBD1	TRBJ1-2	TGTGCCAGCAGTTTATCGAAGGGACAGGGAGTCCAAGGGAGCTACACCTTC	CASSLSKGQGVQGSYTF
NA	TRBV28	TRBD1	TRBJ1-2	TGTGCCAGCAATGCAGGGGGCTATGGCTACACCTTC	CASNAGGYGYTF
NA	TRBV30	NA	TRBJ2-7	TGTGCCTGGAGTACGGTCAAAACCTACGAGCAGTACTTC	CAWSTVKTYEQYF
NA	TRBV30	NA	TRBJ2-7	TGTGCCTGGAGGGGCATTTACTACGAGCAGTACTTC	CAWRGIYYEQYF
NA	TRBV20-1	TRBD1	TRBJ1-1	TGCAGTGCTAGGCCACAGGGGCAGGCTGAAGCTTTCTTT	CSARPQGQAEAFF
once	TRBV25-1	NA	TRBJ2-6	TGTGCCAGCAGTGAATTCGCTTTGAGGGGGGCCAACGTCCTGACTTTC	CASSEFALRGANVLTF
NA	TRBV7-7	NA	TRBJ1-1	TGTGCTAGCAGCCCCGTCTCGGAGGCTGAAGCTTTCTTT	CASSPVSEAEAFF
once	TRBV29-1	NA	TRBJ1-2	TGCAGCGTTGAAGTGGGGGAGCATGGCTACACCTTC	CSVEVGEHGYTF
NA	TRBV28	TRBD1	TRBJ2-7	TGTGCCAGCAGTAAGACAGGGGGCAACACCTACGAGCAGTACTTC	CASSKTGGNTYEQYF
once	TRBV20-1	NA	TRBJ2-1	TGCAGTGCCCAGACAGGCTACTTCGAGCAGTTCTTC	CSAQTGYFEQFF
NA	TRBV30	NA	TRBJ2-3	TGTGCCTGGAGTACAGGGACCGGAGATACGCAGTATTTT	CAWSTGTGDTQYF
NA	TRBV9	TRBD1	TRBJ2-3	TGTGCCAGCAGCGGAGACAGGGCGCAGTATTTT	CASSGDRAQYF
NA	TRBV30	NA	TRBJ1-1	TGTGCCTGGAGTGACCTCAACACTGAAGCTTTCTTT	CAWSDLNTEAFF
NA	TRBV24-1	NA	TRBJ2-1	TGTGCCACCAGTTCGGACCCTCACAATGAGCAGTTCTTC	CATSSDPHNEQFF
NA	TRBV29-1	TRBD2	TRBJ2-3	TGCAGCACCCCGGGGGCTAGCGGGAGTAGCACAGATACGCAGTATTTT	CSTPGASGSSTDTQYF
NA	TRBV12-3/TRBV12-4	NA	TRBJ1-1	TGTGCCAGCAGTTTAGGGGGAATGGAAGCTTTCTTT	CASSLGGMEAFF
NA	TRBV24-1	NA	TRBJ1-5	TGTGCCACTCAAAAACAGGGATCTAGCAATCAGCCCCAGCATTTT	CATQKQGSSNQPQHF
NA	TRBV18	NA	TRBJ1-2	TGTGCCAGCTCCGCTCCCGGAAACGGGGTCCGTCGCTATGGCTACACCTTC	CASSAPGNGVRRYGYTF
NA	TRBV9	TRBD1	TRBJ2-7	TGTGCCAGCAGCGTTATGCCCGGACAGGGCTACGAGCAGTACTTC	CASSVMPGQGYEQYF
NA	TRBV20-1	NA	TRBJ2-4	TGCAGTGCTCCCGACCCCCGTTTAGCCAAAAACATTCAGTACTTC	CSAPDPRLAKNIQYF
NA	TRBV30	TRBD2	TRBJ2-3	TGTGCCTGGAGTAAACTAGCGGGAGGGCCGCGTACGCAGTATTTT	CAWSKLAGGPRTQYF
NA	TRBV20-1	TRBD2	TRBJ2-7	TGCAGTGCTAGTCCAGCGGGAGGTTACCACTACGAGCAGTACTTC	CSASPAGGYHYEQYF
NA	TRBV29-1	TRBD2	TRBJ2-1	TGCAGCGTCCTACTTCTAGCGGGAGATGAGCAGTTCTTC	CSVLLLAGDEQFF
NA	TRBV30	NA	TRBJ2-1	TGTGCCTGGAGAGTAGCTCCCGAGCACAATGAGCAGTTCTTC	CAWRVAPEHNEQFF
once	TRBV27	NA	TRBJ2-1	TGTGCCAGCAGCACTAGTAATTTGGTGAATGAGCAGTTCTTC	CASSTSNLVNEQFF
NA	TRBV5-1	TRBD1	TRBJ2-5	TGCGCCAGCAGCTTCGGGACAGGGGGCGAGACCCAGTACTTC	CASSFGTGGETQYF
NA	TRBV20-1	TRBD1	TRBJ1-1	TGCAGTGCTAAGGGACAGGGCGGCACTGAAGCTTTCTTT	CSAKGQGGTEAFF
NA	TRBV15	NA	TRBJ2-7	TGTGCCACCAGCAGAGGGTCCGTTAGGAGCTCCTACGAGCAGTACTTC	CATSRGSVRSSYEQYF
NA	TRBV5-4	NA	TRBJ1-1	TGTGCCAGCAGCCCCGGACGCGTTGTAGACACTGAAGCTTTCTTT	CASSPGRVVDTEAFF